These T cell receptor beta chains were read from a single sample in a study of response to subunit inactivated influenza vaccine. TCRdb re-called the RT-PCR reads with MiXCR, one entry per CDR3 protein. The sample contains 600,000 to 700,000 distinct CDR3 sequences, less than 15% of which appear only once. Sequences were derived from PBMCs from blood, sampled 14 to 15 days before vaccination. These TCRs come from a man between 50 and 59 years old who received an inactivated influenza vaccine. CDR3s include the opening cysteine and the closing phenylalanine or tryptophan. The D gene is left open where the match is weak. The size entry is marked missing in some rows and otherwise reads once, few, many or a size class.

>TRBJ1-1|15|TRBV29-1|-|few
TGCAGCGTCCCCGGAGGGGGGCGCGTGGACACTGAAGCTTTCTTT
CSVPGGGRVDTEAFF
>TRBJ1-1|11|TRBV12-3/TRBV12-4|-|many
TGTGCCAGCAGTTTAGACTCAGGGGCTTTCTTT
CASSLDSGAFF
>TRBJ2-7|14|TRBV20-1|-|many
TGCAGTGCTAGGGCACGGACAGCCCCATACGAGCAGTACTTC
CSARARTAPYEQYF
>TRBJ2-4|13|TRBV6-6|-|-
TGTGCCAGCAGTTCCCAGGGTGAGGGCATTCAGTACTTC
CASSSQGEGIQYF
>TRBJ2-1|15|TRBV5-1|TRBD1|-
TGCGCCAGCAGCAAAGGACAGGGGGCAAGTGATGAGCAGTTCTTC
CASSKGQGASDEQFF
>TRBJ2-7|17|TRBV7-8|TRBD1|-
TGTGCCAGCAGCCCGGGTGCGGACAGGGTACACTCCTACGAGCAGTACTTC
CASSPGADRVHSYEQYF
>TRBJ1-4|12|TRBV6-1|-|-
TGTGCCAGCAGTGCTCGAAGGGAAAAACTGTTTTTT
CASSARREKLFF
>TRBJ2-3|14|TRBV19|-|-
TGTGCCAGTAGTATGTACGGGGAGAAGGATACGCAGTATTTT
CASSMYGEKDTQYF
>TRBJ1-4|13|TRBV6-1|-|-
TGTGCCAGCAGTGAACAGTATAATGAAAAACTGTTTTTT
CASSEQYNEKLFF
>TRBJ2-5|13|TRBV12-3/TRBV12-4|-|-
TGTGCCAGCAGTCGCTCAGAACAAGAGACCCAGTACTTC
CASSRSEQETQYF
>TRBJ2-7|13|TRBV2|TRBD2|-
TGTGCCAGTAAACTAGCGGGAGTTGGAGAGCAGTACTTC
CASKLAGVGEQYF
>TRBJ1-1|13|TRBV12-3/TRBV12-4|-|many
TGTGCCAGCAGTTTACGGGGGAGCGCTGAAGCTTTCTTT
CASSLRGSAEAFF
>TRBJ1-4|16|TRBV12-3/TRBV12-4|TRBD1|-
TGTGCCAGCAGTTTAGTCGTCCTAGTGGGACAGAGTACACTGTTTTTT
CASSLVVLVGQSTLFF
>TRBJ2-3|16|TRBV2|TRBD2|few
TGTGCCAGCAGCTCCTTACTAGCGGGGGCTGGGGGTACGCAGTATTTT
CASSSLLAGAGGTQYF
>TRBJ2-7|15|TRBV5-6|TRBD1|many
TGTGCCAGCAGCTGGGGACAGGGAGGTCCCTACGAGCAGTACTTC
CASSWGQGGPYEQYF
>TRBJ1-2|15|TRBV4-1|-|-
TGCGCCAGCAGCCAAGTGGTGACGGAGAACTATGGCTACACCTTC
CASSQVVTENYGYTF
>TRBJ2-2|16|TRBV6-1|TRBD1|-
TGTGCCAGCCGCGGTCGGGACAGGTCGAACACCGGGGAGCTGTTTTTT
CASRGRDRSNTGELFF
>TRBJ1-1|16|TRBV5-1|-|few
TGCGCCAGCAGCTTGGACGGGAGGTTAATGAACACTGAAGCTTTCTTT
CASSLDGRLMNTEAFF
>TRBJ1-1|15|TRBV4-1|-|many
TGCGCCAGCAGCCAAGATCGATTCATGAACACTGAAGCTTTCTTT
CASSQDRFMNTEAFF
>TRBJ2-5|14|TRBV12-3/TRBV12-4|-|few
TGTGCCAGCAGTTTGAGGGGGGGGGTCGAGACCCAGTACTTC
CASSLRGGVETQYF
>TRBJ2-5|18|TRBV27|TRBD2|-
TGTGCCAGCAGTCCCGCGGGTTGGTATAGCGGGCATAAAGAGACCCAGTACTTC
CASSPAGWYSGHKETQYF
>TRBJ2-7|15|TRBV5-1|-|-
TGCGCCAGCAGCTTGGAGTCCGGTTCTCGCTACGAGCAGTACTTC
CASSLESGSRYEQYF
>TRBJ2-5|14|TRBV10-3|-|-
TGTGCCATCAGTGAAATCGGGGTTGCGGAGACCCAGTACTTC
CAISEIGVAETQYF
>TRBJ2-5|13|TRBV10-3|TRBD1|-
TGTGCCATCAGCCCGACAGGGGACGAGACCCAGTACTTC
CAISPTGDETQYF
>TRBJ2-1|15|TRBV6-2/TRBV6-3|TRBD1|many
TGTGCCAGCAGTAAATACAGGGGGATATACAATGAGCAGTTCTTC
CASSKYRGIYNEQFF
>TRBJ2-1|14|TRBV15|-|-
TGTGCCACCAAGGTAGGGCCTGGAGGGAATGAGCAGTTCTTC
CATKVGPGGNEQFF
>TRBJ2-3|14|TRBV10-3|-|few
TGTGCCATCAGCCCCACGACCACCACAGATACGCAGTATTTT
CAISPTTTTDTQYF
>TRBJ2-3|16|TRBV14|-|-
TGTGCCAGCAGCCAAGGAGAGCGGGTTGCCACAGATACGCAGTATTTT
CASSQGERVATDTQYF
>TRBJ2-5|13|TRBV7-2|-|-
TGTGCCAGCAGCTTAGAACTCCAAGAGATCCAGTACTTC
CASSLELQEIQYF
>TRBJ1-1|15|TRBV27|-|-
TGTGCCAGCAGTTTATCCGGGGCTGGGGCCACTGAAGCTTTCTTT
CASSLSGAGATEAFF